The rows below give T cell receptor beta chains drawn from one sample of a study of molecular identifiers for immune sequencing clone quantification. TCRdb fed the PCR reads into MiXCR, producing one record per CDR3 protein. The sample holds nearly 650,000 distinct CDR3 sequences; roughly 23% are singletons and the top ten take approximately 0.75%. The sequenced sample consisted of naive CD8+ T cells from blood, with Jurkat cell RNA spiked in. The origin of the receptors is a human donor in good health. Some libraries in this study had Jurkat cell RNA spiked in. The CDR3 runs from the conserved cysteine through the conserved F or W. The order of the fields is CDR3 DNA, CDR3 protein, V gene, CDR3 length, J gene, clone size, D gene. A D gene is named only where the DNA matches it firmly. Clone size is shown for a subset of rows, as once, few, many or a class of expanded clone.

CDR3nt: TGTGCCAGCAGTGAAGATTCGGAAGACCCGCAAGAGACCCAGTACTTC
CDR3aa: CASSEDSEDPQETQYF
v_gene: TRBV2
len: 16
j_gene: TRBJ2-5
abundance: many
d_gene: -

CDR3nt: TGTGCCAGCAGCTCGTTTAGCGGGAGGGCGGAAGATGCGCAGTATTTT
CDR3aa: CASSSFSGRAEDAQYF
v_gene: TRBV5-3
len: 16
j_gene: TRBJ2-3
abundance: -
d_gene: TRBD2

CDR3nt: TGTGCCAGCAGCCCACCCAGGGGAGACACTGAAGCTTTCTTT
CDR3aa: CASSPPRGDTEAFF
v_gene: TRBV7-9
len: 14
j_gene: TRBJ1-1
abundance: few
d_gene: -

CDR3nt: TGTGCCAGCAGCCCCTCCCGACTAGCGAGGGATACGCAGTATTTT
CDR3aa: CASSPSRLARDTQYF
v_gene: TRBV4-2
len: 15
j_gene: TRBJ2-3
abundance: many
d_gene: TRBD2

CDR3nt: TGTGCCAGCAGTTACGTGGTAGCGGGAGGGGAAAGCTCCTACAATGAGCAGTTCTTC
CDR3aa: CASSYVVAGGESSYNEQFF
v_gene: TRBV6-2/TRBV6-3
len: 19
j_gene: TRBJ2-1
abundance: -
d_gene: TRBD2

CDR3nt: TGTGCCACCAGTGACCCGGACAGGGGGCCGAATCAGCCCCAGCATTTT
CDR3aa: CATSDPDRGPNQPQHF
v_gene: TRBV24-1
len: 16
j_gene: TRBJ1-5
abundance: -
d_gene: TRBD1

CDR3nt: TGTGCCAGCAGCTTAGTTGCCAGCGGGGGGCCTCAGTACTTC
CDR3aa: CASSLVASGGPQYF
v_gene: TRBV7-6
len: 14
j_gene: TRBJ2-7
abundance: few
d_gene: TRBD2

CDR3nt: TGTCACAGTAGTCACGGGGCCCTTACCTCCGAGCAGTACTTC
CDR3aa: CHSSHGALTSEQYF
v_gene: TRBV19
len: 14
j_gene: TRBJ2-7
abundance: -
d_gene: -

CDR3nt: TGCGCCAGCAGCCAAGAGCCCATGACTAGCCAACTCAATGAGCAGTTCTTC
CDR3aa: CASSQEPMTSQLNEQFF
v_gene: TRBV4-1
len: 17
j_gene: TRBJ2-1
abundance: -
d_gene: TRBD2

CDR3nt: TGTGCCAGCAGCTTAGAGGCCGCCGCCGGGGAAAAACTGTTTTTT
CDR3aa: CASSLEAAAGEKLFF
v_gene: TRBV11-2
len: 15
j_gene: TRBJ1-4
abundance: -
d_gene: -